These 15 T cell receptor beta chains were all obtained from the same sample, sequenced in a study of CD8 T cells in Susac syndrome. Reverse transcription used roughly 0.45 to 1 ug RNA and random hexamers. MiXCR, applied by TCRdb to the immunoSEQ multiplex PCR reads, yields one record per CDR3 protein. This repertoire shows about 120,000 distinct CDR3 sequences, around 94% found once; its top ten account for around 0.085%. The sample was CD4+ T cells from PBMCs. These receptors all stem from a human donor with multiple sclerosis.

The chain combines TRBV7-2 with TRBJ2-2, with D maybe TRBD1 (5 bases). Trimming left V 1 base short and J 8 bases short, with 17 bases between. The CDR3 is made up of 16 amino acids. Germline loops: CDR1 SGHTA, CDR2 FQGNSA. The CDR3 nucleotides read TGTGCCAGCAGCTTAGTAACGTCAGGGAATATAGGGGAGCTGTTTTTT. Protein: CASSLVTSGNIGELFF.

The count of this clonotype is one. This rearrangement joins TRBV6-5 to TRBJ2-6; D call uncertain. The CDR3 contains 17 residues. V gave up 2 bases and J gave up 0 bases, with 11 bases separating them. Germline CDR1 MNHEY, CDR2 SVGAGI. The CDR3 bases are TGTGCCAGCAGTTACAGACTTGTAACCTCTGGGGCCAACGTCCTGACTTTC. This encodes CASSYRLVTSGANVLTF.

The chain employs TRBV11-1 and TRBJ2-5; no firm D call. Trimming shortened V by 6 bases and J by 2 bases, and 19 bases separated the two germline ends. Germline-derived CDR1 and CDR2 are SGHAT and FQDESV (reference sequence). CDR3 length: 16 residues. CDR3 protein: CASSSTLTHTQETQYF. The CDR3 DNA reads TGTGCCAGCAGTTCGACCTTGACTCACACGCAAGAGACCCAGTACTTC.

This chain connects TRBV29-1 to TRBJ1-1; D gene ambiguous. Germline lookup yields CDR1 SQVTM and CDR2 ANQGSEA. The V and J ends lost 6 bases and 3 bases respectively, with 5 bases between them. The CDR3 spans 10 residues. This CDR3 reads CSVRDTEAFF. In DNA form, the CDR3 reads TGCAGCGTGAGGGACACTGAAGCTTTCTTT.

This chain's CDR3 is CASSPILGNTEAFF. The CDR3 nucleotides read TGTGCCAGCAGCCCTATTTTGGGGAACACTGAAGCTTTCTTT. The chain combines TRBV3-1 with TRBJ1-1; D gene ambiguous. The V gene's germline CDR1 is LGHDT and CDR2 YNNKEL (reference sequence). V was pared by 4 bases and J by 1 base, with 10 bases between. This CDR3 has 14 residues.

This clonotype appeared once. The chain carries TRBV27 and TRBJ1-5; D is unresolved. This CDR3 is 15 amino acids long. Trimming removed 1 base from V and 7 bases from J, with 14 bases in between. Per the germline V gene, CDR1 is MNHEY and CDR2 is SMNVEV (reference sequence). CDR3 coding DNA: TGTGCCAGCAGTTTATTTGCCCTAGTGGGGCAGCCCCAGCATTTT. Protein product: CASSLFALVGQPQHF.

V usage is TRBV28 and J usage is TRBJ2-6; tentative D call: TRBD1 (5 bases). The CDR3 runs to 15 residues. From germline, CDR1 is MDHEN and CDR2 SYDVKM. V was trimmed by 9 bases and J by 0 bases, leaving 12 bases between them. The CDR3 region has the DNA TGTGCCAGTGACAGCCTAAGCTCTGGGGCCAACGTCCTGACTTTC. It is translated as CASDSLSSGANVLTF.

The chain recombines TRBV27 with TRBJ1-2, with D tentatively TRBD1 (6 bases). V was clipped by 3 bases and J by 8 bases, with 19 bases between them. The germline V gene has CDR1 MNHEY and CDR2 SMNVEV (reference sequence). The CDR3 length is 15 residues. CDR3 coding DNA: TGTGCCAGCAGTTTGCAAGGACAGCTCCCGGAGGGCTACACCTTC. It specifies CASSLQGQLPEGYTF.

This chain connects TRBV7-9 to TRBJ1-4, with TRBD1 matching 11 bases. J lost 5 bases, V lost 4 bases, and 6 bases had no gene match. The CDR3 has 16 amino acids. In germline, CDR1 is SEHNR, CDR2 FQNEAQ (reference sequence). The chain's CDR3 is CASSSYGDRGNEKLFF. CDR3 in DNA: TGTGCCAGCAGCTCATACGGGGACAGGGGGAATGAAAAACTGTTTTTT.

V is TRBV29-1 and J is TRBJ2-2, with no clear D. The CDR3 sequence is 14 residues long. Between the trimmed V and J ends, which lost 5 bases and 6 bases, there was a span of 16 bases. The germline gives CDR1 SQVTM, CDR2 ANQGSEA. The CDR3 coding sequence is TGCAGCGTTACTCAGGCAAGGCAGTCCGGGGAGCTGTTTTTT. As protein: CSVTQARQSGELFF.

CDR3 bases: TGTGCCAGCAGCTTTAATACAGGGTACCAAGAGACCCAGTACTTC. This translates into CASSFNTGYQETQYF. The V and J genes are TRBV11-2 and TRBJ2-5; the D gene is possibly TRBD1 (6 bases). Germline V gives CDR1 SGHAT, CDR2 FQNNGV. The V end was cut by 3 bases, the J end by 0 bases, with 11 bases between. The CDR3 sequence is 15 residues long. Complete variable domain (other parts from reference TRBV11-2 and TRBJ2-5): EAGVAQSPRYKIIEKRQSVAFWCNPISGHATLYWYQQILGQGPKLLIQFQNNGVVDDSQLPKDRFSAERLKGVDSTLKIQPAKLEDSAVYLCASSFNTGYQETQYFGPGTRLLVL.

The chain is built from TRBV29-1 and TRBJ2-3, with TRBD1 as a possible D gene (5 bases). This CDR3 spans 11 amino acids. V lost 7 bases to trimming and J lost 3 bases, with 8 bases between them. CDR1 and CDR2 (germline): SQVTM, ANQGSEA. Here the CDR3 DNA reads TGCAGCGCAGGGCTAACAGATACGCAGTATTTT. It is translated as CSAGLTDTQYF.

The chain combines TRBV4-3 with TRBJ1-2; no clear D. The V end was cut by 3 bases, the J end by 4 bases, with 21 bases between. The CDR3 spans 17 residues. CDR1 and CDR2 from the germline V gene are LGHNA and YSLEER. The CDR3 here is CASSQILGKGWSYGYTF. Here the CDR3 DNA reads TGCGCCAGCAGCCAGATCCTAGGGAAAGGTTGGTCCTATGGCTACACCTTC.

The chain joins TRBV30 to TRBJ1-5, with 10 bases fitting TRBD1. Germline loops: CDR1 GTSNPN, CDR2 SVGIG (reference sequence). The CDR3 extends over 12 amino acids. V shed 5 bases and J 5 bases; nucleotides not matched to a gene: 0. The CDR3 protein is CAWGQGDQPQHF. The CDR3 coding sequence is TGTGCCTGGGGACAGGGGGATCAGCCCCAGCATTTT.

Only a few counts were recorded for this clonotype. The rearrangement uses TRBV3-1 and TRBJ2-5, with D hard to call. This CDR3 has 12 amino acids. In germline, CDR1 is LGHDT, CDR2 YNNKEL (reference sequence). Trimming shortened V by 3 bases and J by 1 base, and 3 bases separated the two germline ends. The CDR3 loop is CASSQSQETQYF. In DNA form, the CDR3 reads TGTGCCAGCAGCCAGAGCCAAGAGACCCAGTACTTC.